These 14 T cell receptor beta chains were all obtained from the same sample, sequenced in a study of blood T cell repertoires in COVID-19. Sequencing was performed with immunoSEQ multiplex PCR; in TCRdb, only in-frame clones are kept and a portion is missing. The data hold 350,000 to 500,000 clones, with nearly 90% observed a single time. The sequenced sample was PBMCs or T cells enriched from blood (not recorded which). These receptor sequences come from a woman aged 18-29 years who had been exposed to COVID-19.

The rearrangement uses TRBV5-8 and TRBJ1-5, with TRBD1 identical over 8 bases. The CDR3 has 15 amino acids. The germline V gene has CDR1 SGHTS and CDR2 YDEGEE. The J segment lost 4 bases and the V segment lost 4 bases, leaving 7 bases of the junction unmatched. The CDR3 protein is CASSAGTGGNQPQHF. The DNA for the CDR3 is TGTGCCAGCAGCGCGGGGACAGGCGGGAATCAGCCCCAGCATTTT.

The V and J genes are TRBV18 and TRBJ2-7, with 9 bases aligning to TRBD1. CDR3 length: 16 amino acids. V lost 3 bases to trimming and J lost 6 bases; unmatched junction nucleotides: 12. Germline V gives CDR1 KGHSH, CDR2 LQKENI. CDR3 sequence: CASSPARGQGSGEQYF. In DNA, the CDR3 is TGTGCCAGCTCACCGGCAAGAGGACAGGGGTCTGGCGAGCAGTACTTC.

DNA of the CDR3: TGTGCCAGCAGCTCCCCTGGGCAGGGGAGCTACGAGCAGTACTTC. This gives the protein CASSSPGQGSYEQYF. This chain connects TRBV7-9 to TRBJ2-7; perhaps TRBD1 as D (6 bases). In germline, CDR1 is SEHNR, CDR2 FQNEAQ (reference sequence). This CDR3 is built from 15 residues. V shed 4 bases and J shed 3 bases, with 16 bases lying between them.

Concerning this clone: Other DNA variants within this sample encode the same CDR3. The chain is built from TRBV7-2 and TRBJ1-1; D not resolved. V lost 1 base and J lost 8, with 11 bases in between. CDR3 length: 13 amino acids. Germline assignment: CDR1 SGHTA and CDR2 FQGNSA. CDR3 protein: CASSLVGSTEAFF. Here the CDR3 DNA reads TGTGCCAGCAGCTTAGTGGGCAGCACCGAAGCTTTCTTT.

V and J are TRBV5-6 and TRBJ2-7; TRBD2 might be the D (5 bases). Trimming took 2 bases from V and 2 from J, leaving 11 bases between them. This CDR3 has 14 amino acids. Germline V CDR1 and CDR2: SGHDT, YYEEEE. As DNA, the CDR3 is TGTGCCAGCAGCTTTCCAGCGGTTCCCTACGAGCAGTACTTC. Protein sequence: CASSFPAVPYEQYF.

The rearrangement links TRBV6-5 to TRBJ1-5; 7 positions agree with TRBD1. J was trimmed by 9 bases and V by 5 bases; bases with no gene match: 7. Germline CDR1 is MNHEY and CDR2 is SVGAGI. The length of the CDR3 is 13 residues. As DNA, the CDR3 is TGTGCCAGCAGTACGGGACAGAGCTGGCCCCAGCATTTT. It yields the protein CASSTGQSWPQHF.

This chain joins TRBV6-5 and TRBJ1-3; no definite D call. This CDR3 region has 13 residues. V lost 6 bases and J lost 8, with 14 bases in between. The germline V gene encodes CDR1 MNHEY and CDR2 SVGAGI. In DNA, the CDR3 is TGTGCCAGCAGCTCCCTATTCGGTGACACCATATATTTT. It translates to CASSSLFGDTIYF.

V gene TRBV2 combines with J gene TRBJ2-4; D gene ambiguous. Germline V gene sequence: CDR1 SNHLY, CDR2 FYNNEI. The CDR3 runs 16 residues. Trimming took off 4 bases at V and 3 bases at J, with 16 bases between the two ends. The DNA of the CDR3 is TGTGCCAGCAGTGGACTGATGAGAAAGGACAAAAACATTCAGTACTTC. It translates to CASSGLMRKDKNIQYF.

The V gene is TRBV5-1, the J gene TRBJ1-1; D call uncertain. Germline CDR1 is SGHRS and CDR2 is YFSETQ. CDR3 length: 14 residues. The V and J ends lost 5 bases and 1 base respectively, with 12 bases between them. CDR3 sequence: CASRGGVQNTEAFF. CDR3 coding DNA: TGCGCCAGCAGAGGCGGAGTCCAGAACACTGAAGCTTTCTTT. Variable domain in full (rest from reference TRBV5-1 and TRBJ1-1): KAGVTQTPRYLIKTRGQQVTLSCSPISGHRSVSWYQQTPGQGLQFLFEYFSETQRNKGNFPGRFSGRQFSNSRSEMNVSTLELGDSALYLCASRGGVQNTEAFFGQGTRLTVV.

The CDR3 spells CASSQERGGELFF. Here the CDR3 DNA reads TGCGCCAGCAGCCAAGAAAGGGGCGGGGAGCTGTTTTTT. The chain links TRBV4-1 to TRBJ2-2; tentatively, D is TRBD1 (5 bases). There are 13 residues in the CDR3. V dropped 0 bases and J dropped 7 bases, with 6 bases sitting between them. In germline, CDR1 is MGHRA, CDR2 YSYEKL.

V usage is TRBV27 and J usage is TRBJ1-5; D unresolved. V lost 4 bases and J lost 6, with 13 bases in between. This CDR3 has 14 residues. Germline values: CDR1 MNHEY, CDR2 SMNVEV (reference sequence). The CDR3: CASSSLLRSQPQHF. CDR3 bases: TGTGCCAGCAGTTCTCTCCTCCGGAGTCAGCCCCAGCATTTT.

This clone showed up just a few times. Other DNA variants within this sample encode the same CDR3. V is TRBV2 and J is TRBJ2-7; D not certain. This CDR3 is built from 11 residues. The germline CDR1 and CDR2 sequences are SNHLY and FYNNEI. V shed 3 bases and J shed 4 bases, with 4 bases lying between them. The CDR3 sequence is CASSDSYEQYF. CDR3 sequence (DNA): TGTGCCAGCAGTGACTCGTACGAGCAGTACTTC.

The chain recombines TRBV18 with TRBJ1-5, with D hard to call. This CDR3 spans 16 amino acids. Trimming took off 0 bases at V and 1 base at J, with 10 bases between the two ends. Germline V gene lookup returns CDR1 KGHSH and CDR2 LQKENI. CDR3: CASSPPGTPSNQPQHF. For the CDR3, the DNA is TGTGCCAGCTCACCACCGGGCACCCCGAGCAATCAGCCCCAGCATTTT.

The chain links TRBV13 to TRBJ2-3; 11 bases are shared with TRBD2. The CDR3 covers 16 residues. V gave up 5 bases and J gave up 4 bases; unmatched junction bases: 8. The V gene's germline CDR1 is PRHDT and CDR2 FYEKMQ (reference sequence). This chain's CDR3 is CASSPPGLADSDTQYF. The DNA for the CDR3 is TGTGCCAGCAGCCCACCGGGACTAGCGGACTCAGATACGCAGTATTTT.